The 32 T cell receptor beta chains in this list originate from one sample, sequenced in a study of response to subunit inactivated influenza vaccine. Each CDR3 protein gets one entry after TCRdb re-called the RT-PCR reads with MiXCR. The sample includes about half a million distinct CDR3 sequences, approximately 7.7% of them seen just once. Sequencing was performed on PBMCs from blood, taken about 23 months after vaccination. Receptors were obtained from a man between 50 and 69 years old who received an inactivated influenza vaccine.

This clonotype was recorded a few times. CDR3: CASSSQGSGNSPLHF. The CDR3 DNA sequence: TGTGCCAGCAGCTCCCAGGGATCGGGGAATTCACCCCTCCACTTT. The gene calls are TRBV7-8 and TRBJ1-6, with D perhaps matching TRBD1 (5 bases). From germline, CDR1 is SGHVS and CDR2 FQNEAQ. This CDR3 spans 15 amino acids. V lost 4 bases and J lost 7, with 14 bases in between.

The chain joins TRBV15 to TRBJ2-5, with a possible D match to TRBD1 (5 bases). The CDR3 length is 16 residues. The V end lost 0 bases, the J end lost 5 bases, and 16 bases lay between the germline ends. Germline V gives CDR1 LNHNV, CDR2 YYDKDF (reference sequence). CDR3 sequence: CATSRDLQVIGETQYF. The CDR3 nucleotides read TGTGCCACCAGCAGAGATCTACAGGTCATTGGGGAGACCCAGTACTTC. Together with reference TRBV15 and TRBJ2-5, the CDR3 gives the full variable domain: DAMVIQNPRYQVTQFGKPVTLSCSQTLNHNVMYWYQQKSSQAPKLLFHYYDKDFNNEADTPDNFQSRRPNTSFCFLDIRSPGLGDTAMYLCATSRDLQVIGETQYFGPGTRLLVL.

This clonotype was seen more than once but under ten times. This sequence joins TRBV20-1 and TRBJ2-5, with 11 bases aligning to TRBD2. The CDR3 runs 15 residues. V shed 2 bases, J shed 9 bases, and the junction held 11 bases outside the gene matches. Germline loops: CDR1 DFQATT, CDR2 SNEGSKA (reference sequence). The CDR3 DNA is TGCAGTGCTAGACCCGGGACTAGCGGTCTTCCAGCCCAGTACTTC. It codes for CSARPGTSGLPAQYF.

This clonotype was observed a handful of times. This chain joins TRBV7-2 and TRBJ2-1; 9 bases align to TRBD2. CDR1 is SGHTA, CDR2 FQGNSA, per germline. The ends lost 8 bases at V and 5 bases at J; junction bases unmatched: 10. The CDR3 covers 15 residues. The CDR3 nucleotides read TGTGCCAGCGGAGGGCTAGCGGGGCGCAACAATGAGCAGTTCTTC. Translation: CASGGLAGRNNEQFF.

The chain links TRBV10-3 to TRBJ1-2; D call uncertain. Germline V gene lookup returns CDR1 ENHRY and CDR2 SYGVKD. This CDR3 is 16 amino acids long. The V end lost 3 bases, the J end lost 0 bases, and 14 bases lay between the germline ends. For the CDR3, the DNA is TGTGCCATCAGTGACCGGAATCCAACTACTAACTATGGCTACACCTTC. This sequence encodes CAISDRNPTTNYGYTF.

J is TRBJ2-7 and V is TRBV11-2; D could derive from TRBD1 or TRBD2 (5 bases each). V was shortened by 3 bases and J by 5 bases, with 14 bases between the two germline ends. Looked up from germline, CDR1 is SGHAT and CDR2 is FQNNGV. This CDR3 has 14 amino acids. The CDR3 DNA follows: TGTGCCAGCAGCTTGGACACAGGAGGCCACGAGCAGTACTTC. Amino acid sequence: CASSLDTGGHEQYF.

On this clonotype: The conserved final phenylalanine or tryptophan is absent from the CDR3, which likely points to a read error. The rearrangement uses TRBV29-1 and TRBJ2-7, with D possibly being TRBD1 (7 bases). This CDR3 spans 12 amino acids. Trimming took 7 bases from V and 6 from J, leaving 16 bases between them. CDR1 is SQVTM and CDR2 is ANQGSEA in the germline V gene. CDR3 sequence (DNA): TGCAGCGCCGACCAGGGGGGCTCCGAGCAGTACTCC. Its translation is CSADQGGSEQYS.

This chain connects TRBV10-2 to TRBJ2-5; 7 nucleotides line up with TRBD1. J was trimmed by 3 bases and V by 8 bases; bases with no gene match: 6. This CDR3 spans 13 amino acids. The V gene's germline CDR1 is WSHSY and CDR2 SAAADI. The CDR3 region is CASLRQGEETQYF. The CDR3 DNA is TGCGCCAGCCTCAGACAGGGAGAAGAGACCCAGTACTTC.

The CDR3 protein is CASSRGAGSNEKLFF. The CDR3 nucleotides read TGTGCCAGCAGCCGTGGGGCGGGTAGCAATGAAAAACTGTTTTTT. V usage is TRBV7-6 and J usage is TRBJ1-4; tentatively, D is TRBD1 (5 bases). Germline V gene lookup returns CDR1 SGHVS and CDR2 FNYEAQ. V dropped 5 bases and J dropped 5 bases, with 15 bases sitting between them. CDR3 length: 15 residues.

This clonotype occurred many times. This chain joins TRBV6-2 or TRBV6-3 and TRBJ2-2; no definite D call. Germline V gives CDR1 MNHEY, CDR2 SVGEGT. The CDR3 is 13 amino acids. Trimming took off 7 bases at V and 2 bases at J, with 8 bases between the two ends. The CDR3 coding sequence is TGTGCCAGCATGCCCCCAAACACCGGGGAGCTGTTTTTT. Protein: CASMPPNTGELFF.

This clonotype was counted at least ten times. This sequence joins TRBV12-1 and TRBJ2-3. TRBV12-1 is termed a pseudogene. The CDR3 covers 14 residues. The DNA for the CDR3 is TGTGCCAGCAGCTCGGTACATAGCACAGATACGCAGTATTTT. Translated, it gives CASSSVHSTDTQYF.

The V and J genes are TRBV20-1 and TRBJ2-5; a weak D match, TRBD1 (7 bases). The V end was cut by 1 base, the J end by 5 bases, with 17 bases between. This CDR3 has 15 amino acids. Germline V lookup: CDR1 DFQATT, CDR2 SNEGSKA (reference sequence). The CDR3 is CSARATGRSVETQYF. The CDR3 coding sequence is TGCAGTGCTAGAGCGACAGGGAGGTCGGTGGAGACCCAGTACTTC.

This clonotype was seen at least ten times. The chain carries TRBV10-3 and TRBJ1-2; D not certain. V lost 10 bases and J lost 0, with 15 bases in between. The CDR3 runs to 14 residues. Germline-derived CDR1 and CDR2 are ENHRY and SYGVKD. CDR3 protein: CATFQPSANYGYTF. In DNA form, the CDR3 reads TGTGCCACCTTTCAGCCGTCAGCTAACTATGGCTACACCTTC.

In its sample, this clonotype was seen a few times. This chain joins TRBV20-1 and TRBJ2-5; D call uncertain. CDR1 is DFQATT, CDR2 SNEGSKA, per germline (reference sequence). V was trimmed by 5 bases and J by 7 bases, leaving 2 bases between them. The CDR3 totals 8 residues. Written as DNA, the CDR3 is TGCAGTGCTGGGACCCAGTACTTC. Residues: CSAGTQYF.

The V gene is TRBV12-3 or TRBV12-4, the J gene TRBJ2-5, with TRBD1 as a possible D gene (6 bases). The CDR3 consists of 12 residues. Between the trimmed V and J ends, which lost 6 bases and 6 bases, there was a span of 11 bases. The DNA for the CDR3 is TGTGCCAGCAGGAGAGGGGGAAAGACCCAGTACTTC. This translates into CASRRGGKTQYF.

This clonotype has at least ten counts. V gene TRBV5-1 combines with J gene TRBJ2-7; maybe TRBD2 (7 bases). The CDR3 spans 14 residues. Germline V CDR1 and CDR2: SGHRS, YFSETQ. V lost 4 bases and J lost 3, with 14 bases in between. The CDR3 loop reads CASSRGDYNYEQYF. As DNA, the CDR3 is TGCGCCAGCAGCAGGGGGGACTACAACTACGAGCAGTACTTC.

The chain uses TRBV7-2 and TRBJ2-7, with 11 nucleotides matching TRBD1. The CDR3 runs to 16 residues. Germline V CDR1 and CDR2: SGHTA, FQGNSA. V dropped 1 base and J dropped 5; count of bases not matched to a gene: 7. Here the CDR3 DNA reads TGTGCCAGCAGCTTAGTGGTCGGGACAGGGGGTCACGAGCAGTACTTC. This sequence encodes CASSLVVGTGGHEQYF.

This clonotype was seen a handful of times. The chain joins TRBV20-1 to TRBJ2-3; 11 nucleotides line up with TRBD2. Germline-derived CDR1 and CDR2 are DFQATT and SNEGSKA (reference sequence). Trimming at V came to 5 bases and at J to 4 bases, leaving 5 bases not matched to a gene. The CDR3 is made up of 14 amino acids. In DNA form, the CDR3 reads TGCAGTGCTGATCCGGGACTAGCGGCAGATACGCAGTATTTT. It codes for CSADPGLAADTQYF.

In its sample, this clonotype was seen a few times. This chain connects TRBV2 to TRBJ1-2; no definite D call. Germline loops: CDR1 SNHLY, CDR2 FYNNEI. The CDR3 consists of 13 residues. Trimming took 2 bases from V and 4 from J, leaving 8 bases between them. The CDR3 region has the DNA TGTGCCAGCAGTGAACGGAGCTCCTATGGCTACACCTTC. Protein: CASSERSSYGYTF.

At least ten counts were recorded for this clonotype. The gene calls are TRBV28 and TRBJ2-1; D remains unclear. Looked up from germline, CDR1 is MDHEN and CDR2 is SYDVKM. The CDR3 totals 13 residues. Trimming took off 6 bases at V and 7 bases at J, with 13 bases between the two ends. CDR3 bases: TGTGCCAGCAGCCTCCCCACTCCGAATGAGCAGTTCTTC. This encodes CASSLPTPNEQFF.

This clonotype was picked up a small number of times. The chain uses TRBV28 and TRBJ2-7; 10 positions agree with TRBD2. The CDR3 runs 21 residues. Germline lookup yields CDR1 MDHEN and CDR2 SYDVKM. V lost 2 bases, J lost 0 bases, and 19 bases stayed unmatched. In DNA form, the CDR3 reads TGTGCCAGCAGTTTAGGGGGCATGGTAGCGGGAGGCCTTAACTCCTCCTACGAGCAGTACTTC. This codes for CASSLGGMVAGGLNSSYEQYF.

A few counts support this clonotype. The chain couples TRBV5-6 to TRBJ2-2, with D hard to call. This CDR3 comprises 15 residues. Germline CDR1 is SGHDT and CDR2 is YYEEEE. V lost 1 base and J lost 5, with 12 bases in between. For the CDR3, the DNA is TGTGCCAGCAGCTTGATCCCAAGTGGTACCGGGGAGCTGTTTTTT. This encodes CASSLIPSGTGELFF.

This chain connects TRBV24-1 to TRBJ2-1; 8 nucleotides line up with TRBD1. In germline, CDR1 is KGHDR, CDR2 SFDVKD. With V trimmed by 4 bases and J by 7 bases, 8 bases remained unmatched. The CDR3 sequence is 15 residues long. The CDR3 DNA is TGTGCCACCAGTGACATAAACAGGGGGAATAATGAGCAGTTCTTC. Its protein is CATSDINRGNNEQFF.

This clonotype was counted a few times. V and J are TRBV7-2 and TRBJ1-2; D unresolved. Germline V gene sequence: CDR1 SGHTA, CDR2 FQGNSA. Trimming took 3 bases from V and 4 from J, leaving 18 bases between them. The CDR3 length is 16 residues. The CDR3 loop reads CASSFSWAASVYGYTF. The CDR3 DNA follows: TGTGCCAGCAGCTTTTCGTGGGCAGCTTCTGTCTATGGCTACACCTTC.

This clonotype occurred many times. Written as DNA, the CDR3 is TGCAGTGCTAGAGATCTCGGCAGGGCTGGCTACACCTTC. As protein: CSARDLGRAGYTF. This chain links TRBV20-1 with TRBJ1-2; tentative D call: TRBD1 (5 bases). The V end lost 0 bases, the J end lost 7 bases, and 12 bases lay between the germline ends. There are 13 residues in the CDR3. The germline V gene encodes CDR1 DFQATT and CDR2 SNEGSKA (reference sequence).

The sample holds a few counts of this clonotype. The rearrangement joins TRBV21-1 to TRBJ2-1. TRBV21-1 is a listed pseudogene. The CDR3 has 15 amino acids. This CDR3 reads CASSKDWVSYNEQFF. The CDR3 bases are TGTGCCAGCAGCAAAGATTGGGTCTCCTACAATGAGCAGTTCTTC.

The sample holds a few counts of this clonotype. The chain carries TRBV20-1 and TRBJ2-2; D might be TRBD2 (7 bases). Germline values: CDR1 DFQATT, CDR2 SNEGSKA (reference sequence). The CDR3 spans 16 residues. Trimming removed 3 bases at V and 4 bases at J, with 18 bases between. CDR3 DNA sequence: TGCAGTGCTAGGAGGCCCGGACTAGGGGGCACCGGGGAGCTGTTTTTT. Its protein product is CSARRPGLGGTGELFF.

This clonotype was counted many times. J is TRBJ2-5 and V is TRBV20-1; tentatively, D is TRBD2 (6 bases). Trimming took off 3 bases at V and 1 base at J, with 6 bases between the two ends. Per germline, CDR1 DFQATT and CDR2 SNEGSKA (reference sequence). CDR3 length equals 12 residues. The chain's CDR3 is CSASGSQETQYF. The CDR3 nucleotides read TGCAGTGCTAGCGGGAGCCAAGAGACCCAGTACTTC.

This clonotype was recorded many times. The CDR3 DNA follows: TGCGCCAGCAGCTTCCGGGTATCGAACACCGGGGAGCTGTTTTTT. Residues: CASSFRVSNTGELFF. This sequence joins TRBV5-1 and TRBJ2-2; D uncertain. The germline gives CDR1 SGHRS, CDR2 YFSETQ. This CDR3 comprises 15 residues. Trimming removed 2 bases from V and 0 bases from J, with 8 bases in between. Combining the CDR3 with reference TRBV5-1 and TRBJ2-2 gives the whole variable domain KAGVTQTPRYLIKTRGQQVTLSCSPISGHRSVSWYQQTPGQGLQFLFEYFSETQRNKGNFPGRFSGRQFSNSRSEMNVSTLELGDSALYLCASSFRVSNTGELFFGEGSRLTVL.

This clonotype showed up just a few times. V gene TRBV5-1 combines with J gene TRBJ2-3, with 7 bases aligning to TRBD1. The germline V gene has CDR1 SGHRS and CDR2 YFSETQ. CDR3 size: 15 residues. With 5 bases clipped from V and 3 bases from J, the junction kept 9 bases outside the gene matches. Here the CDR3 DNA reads TGCGCCAGCAGTCGCGACAGGGCAGTGACAGATACGCAGTATTTT. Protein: CASSRDRAVTDTQYF.

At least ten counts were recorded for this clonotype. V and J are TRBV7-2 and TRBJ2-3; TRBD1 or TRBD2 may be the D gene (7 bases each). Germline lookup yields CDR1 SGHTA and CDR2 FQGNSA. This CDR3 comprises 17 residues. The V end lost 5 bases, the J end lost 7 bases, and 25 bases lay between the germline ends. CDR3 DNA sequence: TGTGCCAGCAGCCTCGGGGGGCGTAGGGGGCGATCAAATACGCAGTATTTT. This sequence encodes CASSLGGRRGRSNTQYF. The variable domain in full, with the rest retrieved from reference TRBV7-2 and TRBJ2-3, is GAGVSQSPSNKVTEKGKDVELRCDPISGHTALYWYRQSLGQGLEFLIYFQGNSAPDKSGLPSDRFSAERTGGSVSTLTIQRTQQEDSAVYLCASSLGGRRGRSNTQYFGPGTRLTVL.

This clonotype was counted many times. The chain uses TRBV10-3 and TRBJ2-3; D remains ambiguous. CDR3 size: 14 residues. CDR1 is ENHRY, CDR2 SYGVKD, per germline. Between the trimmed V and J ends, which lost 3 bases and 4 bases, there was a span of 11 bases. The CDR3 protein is CAISDGLGSDTQYF. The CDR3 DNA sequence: TGTGCCATCAGTGACGGTCTTGGATCAGATACGCAGTATTTT.